The 27 T cell receptor beta chains given below trace back to one sample, sequenced in a study of shared clonotypes between healthy human individuals. Some clones are missing from TCRdb's copy, which holds only in-frame ones; the method was immunoSEQ multiplex PCR. Among some 2,000,000 clones listed, approximately 95% were seen once. The sequenced sample was naive CD4+ T cells sorted from blood. Subset noted: CD45RA+ positively selected. The receptors here all came from a man younger than 35 in good health.

The chain recombines TRBV4-3 with TRBJ1-6; no clear D gene. This CDR3 comprises 15 residues. Trimming cost V 0 bases and J 10 bases, with 13 bases left between them. Looked up from germline, CDR1 is LGHNA and CDR2 is YSLEER. CDR3 DNA sequence: TGCGCCAGCAGCCAAGACAACGCAGGAAGGTCACCCCTCCACTTT. Amino acid sequence: CASSQDNAGRSPLHF.

The J gene is TRBJ2-5, the V gene TRBV5-1; D tentatively fits TRBD1 or TRBD2 (5 bases each). Germline V gene lookup returns CDR1 SGHRS and CDR2 YFSETQ. Deletions cut 4 bases from V and 6 bases from J, with 19 bases between. The CDR3 is 15 residues long. Written as DNA, the CDR3 is TGCGCCAGCAGCCGGGAAGGGGCCTCGAGCAAGACCCAGTACTTC. As protein: CASSREGASSKTQYF. Full variable domain (rest looked up from reference TRBV5-1 and TRBJ2-5): KAGVTQTPRYLIKTRGQQVTLSCSPISGHRSVSWYQQTPGQGLQFLFEYFSETQRNKGNFPGRFSGRQFSNSRSEMNVSTLELGDSALYLCASSREGASSKTQYFGPGTRLLVL.

Concerning this clone: The same CDR3 is also encoded by other DNA sequences in this sample. The chain is built from TRBV5-1 and TRBJ1-2; D not certain. There are 12 residues in the CDR3. Germline V gene data show CDR1 as SGHRS and CDR2 as YFSETQ. Trimming pared 0 bases from V and 5 bases from J, leaving 5 bases between. CDR3 nucleotides: TGCGCCAGCAGCTTGGGCTTATATGGCTACACCTTC. It encodes CASSLGLYGYTF.

This chain links TRBV19 with TRBJ2-5; 10 bases are a match to TRBD2. Per the germline V gene, CDR1 is LNHDA and CDR2 is SQIVND (reference sequence). The CDR3 runs 15 residues. The ends lost 3 bases at V and 4 bases at J; junction bases unmatched: 5. The CDR3 DNA reads TGTGCCAGTAGTATGAGCGGGGGGGCCCGAGAGACCCAGTACTTC. This translates into CASSMSGGARETQYF.

Comment on this clone: This may stem from a read error, because a much larger clone lies one nucleotide away. The chain carries TRBV30 and TRBJ1-1; D ambiguous. In germline, CDR1 is GTSNPN, CDR2 SVGIG (reference sequence). There are 15 residues in the CDR3. This CDR3 reads CAWSVPGKMNTEASF. CDR3 bases: TGTGCCTGGAGTGTACCAGGAAAAATGAACACTGAAGCTTCCTTT.

This clone showed up just once. V usage is TRBV6-5 and J usage is TRBJ1-6; no definite D call. Trimming took 6 bases from V and 5 from J, leaving 11 bases between them. The CDR3 length is 14 residues. Per the germline V gene, CDR1 is MNHEY and CDR2 is SVGAGI. CDR3: CASSSTENNSPLHF. CDR3 nucleotide sequence: TGTGCCAGCAGCTCAACAGAAAATAATTCACCCCTCCACTTT.

Comments on this clone: The identical CDR3 is also encoded by other nucleotide sequences in the sample. The chain carries TRBV5-6 and TRBJ2-7, with D possibly TRBD1 on 5 matching bases. The CDR3 is made up of 12 amino acids. The germline V gene has CDR1 SGHDT and CDR2 YYEEEE. V lost 2 bases and J lost 4, with 7 bases in between. The CDR3 DNA is TGTGCCAGCAGCTTCTCAGGGTACGAGCAGTACTTC. Translated, it gives CASSFSGYEQYF. Drawing the rest from reference TRBV5-6 and TRBJ2-7, the complete variable domain is DAGVTQSPTHLIKTRGQQVTLRCSPKSGHDTVSWYQQALGQGPQFIFQYYEEEERQRGNFPDRFSGHQFPNYSSELNVNALLLGDSALYLCASSFSGYEQYFGPGTRLTVT.

Here the CDR3 reads CASSLRQSSGNTIYF. As DNA, the CDR3 is TGTGCCAGCAGCTTAAGACAGAGCTCTGGAAACACCATATATTTT. J is TRBJ1-3 and V is TRBV7-2; maybe TRBD1 (5 bases). V was shortened by 2 bases and J by 0 bases, with 8 bases between the two germline ends. Germline loops: CDR1 SGHTA, CDR2 FQGNSA. The CDR3 has 15 amino acids.

This chain uses TRBV19 with TRBJ2-7, with D maybe TRBD2 (6 bases). CDR3 length: 15 residues. Germline V gene lookup returns CDR1 LNHDA and CDR2 SQIVND (reference sequence). Trimming took off 3 bases at V and 1 base at J, with 13 bases between the two ends. The chain's CDR3 is CASSIVFGGSYEQYF. CDR3 DNA: TGTGCCAGTAGTATCGTATTCGGGGGATCCTACGAGCAGTACTTC. The full variable domain, rest sourced from reference TRBV19 and TRBJ2-7, is DGGITQSPKYLFRKEGQNVTLSCEQNLNHDAMYWYRQDPGQGLRLIYYSQIVNDFQKGDIAEGYSVSREKKESFPLTVTSAQKNPTAFYLCASSIVFGGSYEQYFGPGTRLTVT.

As for this clone: Different DNA sequences within this sample yield the same CDR3. The V call is TRBV7-8, the J call TRBJ1-6; D uncertain. V lost 2 bases to trimming and J lost 10 bases, with 12 bases between them. The CDR3 length is 14 residues. Germline CDR1 SGHVS, CDR2 FQNEAQ. CDR3 in amino acids: CASSLSGLGSPLHF. For the CDR3, the DNA is TGTGCCAGCAGCTTATCAGGTTTAGGATCACCCCTCCACTTT.

This sequence joins TRBV15 and TRBJ1-6, with D maybe TRBD1 (5 bases). Trimming cost V 5 bases and J 9 bases, with 14 bases left between them. CDR3 length: 14 amino acids. Germline CDR1 LNHNV, CDR2 YYDKDF (reference sequence). The CDR3 nucleotides are TGTGCCACCAGCCCCCGGGGGAAGGGTTCACCCCTCCACTTT. Amino acids: CATSPRGKGSPLHF.

As regards this clone: Other DNA sequences of this sample code for an identical CDR3. V gene TRBV27 combines with J gene TRBJ1-5; no definite D call. The CDR3 extends over 12 amino acids. V lost 3 bases to trimming and J lost 4 bases, with 4 bases between them. In germline, CDR1 is MNHEY, CDR2 SMNVEV (reference sequence). Here the CDR3 DNA reads TGTGCCAGCAGTTTTTCTAATCAGCCCCAGCATTTT. Amino acids: CASSFSNQPQHF.

V and J are TRBV7-2 and TRBJ2-3; the D gene is possibly TRBD2 (6 bases). CDR3 length: 12 amino acids. Germline assignment: CDR1 SGHTA and CDR2 FQGNSA. V gave up 6 bases and J gave up 6 bases, with 10 bases separating them. The CDR3 sequence is CASREGLDTQYF. The CDR3 DNA is TGTGCCAGCAGGGAGGGACTTGATACGCAGTATTTT.

This sequence joins TRBV6-5 and TRBJ2-7; TRBD2 is a possible D gene (6 bases). The germline CDR1 and CDR2 sequences are MNHEY and SVGAGI. V was pared by 2 bases and J by 1 base, with 9 bases between. This CDR3 has 14 residues. In DNA form, the CDR3 reads TGTGCCAGCAGTTACGGGAGGAGATCCTACGAGCAGTACTTC. Protein: CASSYGRRSYEQYF.

J is TRBJ2-1 and V is TRBV10-3; 8 positions agree with TRBD2. CDR3 size: 13 residues. Germline V gene data show CDR1 as ENHRY and CDR2 as SYGVKD. V gave up 10 bases and J gave up 11 bases; unmatched junction bases: 13. CDR3 sequence: CATGLANVSQQFF. In nucleotides, the CDR3 is TGTGCCACCGGACTAGCCAATGTGAGTCAGCAGTTCTTC.

This chain joins TRBV2 and TRBJ1-6, with 8 bases lining up with TRBD1. V was clipped by 5 bases and J by 6 bases; unmatched bases: 3. The CDR3 covers 14 residues. The germline V gene has CDR1 SNHLY and CDR2 FYNNEI. CDR3 bases: TGTGCCAGCAGTTTTGACAGGGGTAATTCACCCCTCCACTTT. Protein: CASSFDRGNSPLHF.

The chain recombines TRBV5-1 with TRBJ2-2, with D hard to call. Germline V lookup: CDR1 SGHRS, CDR2 YFSETQ. The CDR3 is 12 amino acids. The germline V and J ends were trimmed by 5 bases and 3 bases, with 5 bases remaining between them. Here the CDR3 reads CASSKDTGELFF. The CDR3 DNA is TGCGCCAGCAGTAAGGACACCGGGGAGCTGTTTTTT.

V is TRBV7-8 and J is TRBJ2-3; D remains unclear. The ends were cut back, 3 bases at V and 2 bases at J, with 9 bases in the middle. Per germline, CDR1 SGHVS and CDR2 FQNEAQ. The CDR3 runs 14 residues. This CDR3 is CASSLIWNTDTQYF. In nucleotides, the CDR3 is TGTGCCAGCAGCTTGATTTGGAACACAGATACGCAGTATTTT.

V usage is TRBV6-7 and J usage is TRBJ1-4, with D unresolved. TRBV6-7 is noted as an ORF with a role that remains uncertain. The CDR3 contains 9 residues. V was cut by 6 bases and J by 11 bases, with 4 bases left in between. In DNA, the CDR3 is TGTGCCAGCAGAAATAAACTGTTTTTT. This encodes CASRNKLFF.

Details on this clone: One end of the junction is discordant with germline, which a read error may explain. The V gene is TRBV29-1, the J gene TRBJ1-1, with unresolved D. CDR3 length: 11 amino acids. Germline assignment: CDR1 SQVTM and CDR2 ANQGSEA. This CDR3 reads CSAPFNLIRHF. CDR3 coding DNA: TGCAGCGCTCCGTTCAACCTCATACGACACTTT.

The genes are TRBV5-1 and TRBJ1-2, with unresolved D. The CDR3 is made up of 17 amino acids. In germline, CDR1 is SGHRS, CDR2 YFSETQ. V was shortened by 0 bases and J by 4 bases, with 19 bases between the two germline ends. CDR3 in amino acids: CASSLELTEFSPYGYTF. The DNA for the CDR3 is TGCGCCAGCAGCTTGGAACTTACGGAATTTTCTCCCTATGGCTACACCTTC.

The chain recombines TRBV30 with TRBJ1-5, with a tentative D call TRBD1 (5 bases). This CDR3 is 15 amino acids long. V lost 1 base, J lost 2 bases, and 12 bases lay in between. In germline, CDR1 is GTSNPN, CDR2 SVGIG (reference sequence). DNA of the CDR3: TGTGCCTGGAGTGGCAGGGCATTTCGCAATCAGCCCCAGCATTTT. Its translation is CAWSGRAFRNQPQHF.

The chain is built from TRBV6-6 and TRBJ2-5; unclear D gene. This CDR3 comprises 12 residues. Between the trimmed V and J ends, which lost 0 bases and 4 bases, there was a span of 3 bases. Germline-derived CDR1 and CDR2 are MNHNY and SVGAGI (reference sequence). The CDR3 loop is CASSYSVETQYF. The CDR3 nucleotides are TGTGCCAGCAGTTACTCCGTAGAGACCCAGTACTTC.

This chain links TRBV9 with TRBJ1-1; D remains ambiguous. V was shortened by 0 bases and J by 0 bases, with 9 bases between the two germline ends. The CDR3 is made up of 15 amino acids. The germline V gene has CDR1 SGDLS and CDR2 YYNGEE. CDR3 in amino acids: CASSVATGMNTEAFF. For the CDR3, the DNA is TGTGCCAGCAGCGTAGCCACGGGGATGAACACTGAAGCTTTCTTT.

The DNA of the CDR3 is TGCGCCAGCAGTCAGACAGGTTTGAACACCGGGGAGCTGTTTTTT. Translated, it gives CASSQTGLNTGELFF. The chain couples TRBV5-1 to TRBJ2-2; possible D gene TRBD1, 6 bases. The CDR3 is 15 residues long. With 5 bases removed from V and 1 base from J, the gap between germline ends came to 12 bases. Germline V gives CDR1 SGHRS, CDR2 YFSETQ.

J is TRBJ1-4 and V is TRBV15; D call uncertain. The ends were cut back, 0 bases at V and 8 bases at J, with 13 bases in the middle. The CDR3 contains 15 residues. From germline, CDR1 is LNHNV and CDR2 YYDKDF (reference sequence). The CDR3 coding sequence is TGTGCCACCAGCAGAGATCTACCCGGCGGGGAAAAACTGTTTTTT. This gives the protein CATSRDLPGGEKLFF.

For the CDR3, the DNA is TGTGCCAGCAGCTTAGATCTCGGAAGATATGGCTACACCTTC. It translates to CASSLDLGRYGYTF. The chain joins TRBV7-2 to TRBJ1-2; no reliable D call. The CDR3 extends over 14 amino acids. Trimming shortened V by 1 base and J by 5 bases, and 11 bases separated the two germline ends. Germline-derived CDR1 and CDR2 are SGHTA and FQGNSA.